This TCR beta chain was recorded in a study of T cells in Graves' hyperthyroidism and ophthalmopathy. As for the study in general: Staff took peripheral blood when the initial diagnosis was made, before any treatment began.

Germline CDR1 and CDR2: KGHDR and SFDVKD. CDR3 size: 13 residues. J gave up 6 bases and V 4 bases, and 5 bases lay outside the gene matches. RNA transcripts yielded amplified TCR beta CDR3 regions. The TCR CDR3 was amplified in a first-round RT-PCR using the HTBI primer set. MiXCR, run by TCRdb on the multiplex PCR reads, gives a single entry per CDR3 protein. Of around 240,000 distinct CDR3 sequences listed, about a sixth were seen once; the top ten hold around 30%. This clonotype has at least ten counts. Antigen specificity is unknown. With duration under 3 months, ophthalmopathy was active: Clinical Activity Score at least 3, NOSPECS at least 4. Based on clinical symptoms, serum thyroxine and TRAb, thyroid ultrasound and orbital computed tomography, diagnoses were reached. Points from the study as a whole: Stable hyperthyroidism and ophthalmopathy were separated using 13 V-J signatures.

The chain links TRBV24-1 to TRBJ2-7; 7 bases match TRBD2. The receptor's source is a woman aged 18-30 years with Graves' ophthalmopathy. Material: blood. The CDR3 here is CATSDWTSAEQYF. CDR3 DNA sequence: TGTGCCACCAGTGACTGGACTAGTGCCGAGCAGTACTTC.